One sample yielded the 20 T cell receptor beta chains listed below, sequenced in a study of monozygotic twins with inflammatory bowel disease. TCRdb re-called the 5' RACE reads; every CDR3 protein appears as one record, without DNA. The table for this sample gives 150,000 to 200,000 distinct CDR3 sequences. The source material was blood. The receptors were gathered from a human donor with ulcerative colitis or Crohn's disease, or a healthy co-twin of an affected twin (not recorded which).

CDR3 sequence: CASSPGGPIGEQFF. The rearrangement uses TRBV27 and TRBJ2-1; TCRdb's assignment of TRBD1 cannot be checked, as there is no DNA. The CDR3 sequence is 14 residues long. CDR1 and CDR2 from the germline V gene are MNHEY and SMNVEV (reference sequence).

The chain combines TRBV20-1 with TRBJ1-5. The CDR3 sequence is 14 residues long. CDR1 DFQATT and CDR2 SNEGSKA come from the germline V gene (reference sequence). CDR3 protein: CSATTLGSNQPQHF.

The rearrangement joins TRBV28 to TRBJ2-1; TCRdb's D gene call, TRBD1, goes unchecked for lack of DNA. The germline gives CDR1 MDHEN, CDR2 SYDVKM. CDR3 length equals 18 residues. CDR3 region: CASSSRWREREGVNEQFF.

J is TRBJ2-3 and V is TRBV29-1; as DNA is missing, the TRBD1 call by TCRdb cannot be tested. This CDR3 contains 11 residues. Per germline, CDR1 SQVTM and CDR2 ANQGSEA. Here the CDR3 reads CSGGERDTQYF.

The chain links TRBV20-1 to TRBJ1-5. Germline CDR1 is DFQATT and CDR2 is SNEGSKA (reference sequence). This CDR3 has 13 residues. The CDR3 sequence: CSARTQLGKAQHF.

CDR3 amino acids: CSAPLDGLAKDTQYF. The chain couples TRBV20-1 to TRBJ2-3; the D call from TCRdb, TRBD1, cannot be confirmed without DNA. Germline V gene sequence: CDR1 DFQATT, CDR2 SNEGSKA (reference sequence). There are 15 residues in the CDR3.

The chain joins TRBV5-1 to TRBJ2-1; the TRBD2 assignment by TCRdb is unverifiable without DNA. Per germline, CDR1 SGHRS and CDR2 YFSETQ. This CDR3 spans 15 amino acids. This CDR3 reads CASSLELAGVHEQFF.

This rearrangement joins TRBV20-1 to TRBJ2-1; no DNA is available, so the TRBD2 call from TCRdb remains unchecked. CDR3 size: 14 residues. Looked up from germline, CDR1 is DFQATT and CDR2 is SNEGSKA (reference sequence). This CDR3 is CSASGTSDFNEQFF.

The V and J genes are TRBV6-1 and TRBJ1-5; the D call from TCRdb, TRBD1, cannot be confirmed without DNA. Per germline, CDR1 MNHNS and CDR2 SASEGT. This CDR3 comprises 15 residues. CDR3 loop: CASSEQGRVNQPQHF.

The V gene is TRBV5-1, the J gene TRBJ1-2; TCRdb lists TRBD1, though no DNA is available to test this call. CDR1 is SGHRS and CDR2 is YFSETQ in the germline V gene. This CDR3 has 14 residues. The CDR3 sequence: CASSQTGTTYGYTF.

The chain joins TRBV20-1 to TRBJ1-5. The CDR3 totals 14 residues. The germline V gene has CDR1 DFQATT and CDR2 SNEGSKA (reference sequence). This chain's CDR3 is CSARRATSNQPQHF.

The chain combines TRBV5-1 with TRBJ2-1. CDR1 is SGHRS, CDR2 YFSETQ, per germline. This CDR3 contains 17 residues. CDR3 sequence reads: CASSWATTSSSYNEQFF.

CDR3: CASNPSPGLLAKNIQYF. This sequence joins TRBV12-3 or TRBV12-4 and TRBJ2-4; TCRdb outputs TRBD2, but without DNA this stays unchecked. This CDR3 region has 17 residues.

The chain joins TRBV20-1 to TRBJ2-7. The CDR3 spans 11 residues. Germline CDR1 DFQATT, CDR2 SNEGSKA (reference sequence). CDR3 region: CSVDTLYEQYF.

The V gene is TRBV28, the J gene TRBJ2-7. This CDR3 spans 15 amino acids. Germline V CDR1 and CDR2: MDHEN, SYDVKM. Here the CDR3 reads CASSFKADGFNEQYF.

The chain has TRBV20-1 and TRBJ2-5; checking the TCRdb D call of TRBD2 is not possible without DNA. Germline CDR1 is DFQATT and CDR2 is SNEGSKA (reference sequence). The CDR3 runs to 16 residues. This chain's CDR3 is CSAREPLAGRLETQYF.

This rearrangement joins TRBV20-1 to TRBJ2-1; TCRdb's D call, TRBD2, is unchecked because there is no DNA. The length of the CDR3 is 15 residues. The germline CDR1 and CDR2 sequences are DFQATT and SNEGSKA (reference sequence). CDR3 in amino acids: CSASFLAGIDNEQFF.

V is TRBV6-2 or TRBV6-3 and J is TRBJ2-3; TCRdb picks TRBD1, but there is no DNA to check that call. The CDR3 is 17 residues long. Germline CDR1 is MNHEY and CDR2 is SVGEGT. The CDR3 protein is CASSYNNQGTSTDTQYF.

This rearrangement joins TRBV15 to TRBJ2-1; TCRdb's D gene call, TRBD2, goes unchecked for lack of DNA. Germline-derived CDR1 and CDR2 are LNHNV and YYDKDF (reference sequence). The CDR3 length is 18 residues. Here the CDR3 reads CATSREHIAGEPYNEQFF.

CDR3 residues: CASSEPARPSGRTYEQYF. The chain couples TRBV21-1 to TRBJ2-7; lacking DNA, the TRBD2 call made by TCRdb goes unchecked. TRBV21-1 is an annotated pseudogene. CDR3 length: 18 amino acids.